Below are 27 T cell receptor beta chains sequenced from a single sample in a study of cytotoxic CD8 clonotypes in ibrutinib-treated CLL. TCRdb's copy holds only in-frame clones and misses some; the assay was immunoSEQ multiplex PCR. The profile shows approximately 150,000 clones, more than 70% of them singletons. This sample comprised PBMCs, obtained at disease progression, from a patient treated with ibrutinib. The receptors were sampled from a human donor with chronic lymphocytic leukemia.

V is TRBV5-5 and J is TRBJ2-1, with no clear D. The germline V gene encodes CDR1 SGHKS and CDR2 YYEKEE (reference sequence). The CDR3 spans 12 residues. V was trimmed by 4 bases and J by 9 bases, leaving 11 bases between them. In DNA, the CDR3 is TGTGCCAGCAGCCCCGGGCTTCGTGAGCAGTTCTTC. Translation: CASSPGLREQFF.

This chain links TRBV7-6 with TRBJ1-1; 8 positions match TRBD1. Germline-derived CDR1 and CDR2 are SGHVS and FNYEAQ. Unmatched junction bases numbered 2, after V lost 4 bases and J lost 1 base. The CDR3 covers 14 residues. The CDR3 sequence is CASSSQGGNTEAFF. The CDR3 nucleotides read TGTGCCAGCAGCTCACAGGGGGGGAACACTGAAGCTTTCTTT.

This chain links TRBV18 with TRBJ2-5; TRBD2 matches 11 bases. After removal of 3 bases from V and 5 bases from J, the junction contained 8 bases not matched to a gene. CDR3 size: 16 residues. Germline lookup yields CDR1 KGHSH and CDR2 LQKENI. The CDR3 DNA reads TGTGCCAGCTCACCTGGAACTAGCGGGAGCAGGGAGACCCAGTACTTC. Protein sequence: CASSPGTSGSRETQYF.

The count of this clone is one. The chain is built from TRBV18 and TRBJ2-7, with 7 bases matching TRBD1. CDR3 length: 19 residues. CDR1 and CDR2 from the germline V gene are KGHSH and LQKENI. J gave up 0 bases and V 0 bases, and 14 bases lay outside the gene matches. CDR3 protein: CASSPPETGIYRSSYEQYF. CDR3 DNA sequence: TGTGCCAGCTCACCACCAGAGACAGGGATTTATAGGAGCTCCTACGAGCAGTACTTC.

The chain couples TRBV15 to TRBJ2-1; 7 bases fit TRBD2. Looked up from germline, CDR1 is LNHNV and CDR2 is YYDKDF (reference sequence). With 6 bases clipped from V and 5 bases from J, the junction kept 4 bases outside the gene matches. The CDR3 extends over 13 amino acids. The CDR3 is CATRERDHNEQFF. As DNA, the CDR3 is TGTGCCACCAGAGAGCGGGACCACAATGAGCAGTTCTTC.

The chain has TRBV7-3 and TRBJ2-7, with TRBD2 matching over 9 bases. The germline V gene encodes CDR1 SGHTA and CDR2 FQGTGA. The trim removed 0 bases at V and 5 bases at J, leaving 5 bases unmatched. This CDR3 is built from 15 residues. For the CDR3, the DNA is TGTGCCAGCAGCTTAACGGGGGTAGCGGGAGACGAGCAGTACTTC. Translating gives CASSLTGVAGDEQYF.

The rearrangement links TRBV6-5 to TRBJ2-7, with TRBD1 matching over 9 bases. J lost 2 bases, V lost 1 base, and 3 bases had no gene match. The CDR3 consists of 15 residues. Germline V gene lookup returns CDR1 MNHEY and CDR2 SVGAGI. In DNA form, the CDR3 reads TGTGCCAGCAGTTACTTACAGGGGGCAGCCTACGAGCAGTACTTC. This sequence encodes CASSYLQGAAYEQYF.

This clone was counted between two and nine times. The chain employs TRBV7-9 and TRBJ1-5, with D perhaps TRBD1 (5 bases). CDR3 length: 15 residues. The V end lost 5 bases, the J end lost 7 bases, and 18 bases lay between the germline ends. CDR1 and CDR2 from the germline V gene are SEHNR and FQNEAQ (reference sequence). CDR3 amino acids: CASSTGPRGSQPQHF. In nucleotides, the CDR3 is TGTGCCAGCAGCACAGGACCCCGGGGGAGCCAGCCCCAGCATTTT.

The CDR3 sequence is CASSIQETQYF. The CDR3 DNA sequence: TGTGCCAGCTCAATTCAAGAGACCCAGTACTTC. This chain connects TRBV18 to TRBJ2-5; D is ambiguous. CDR1 and CDR2 (germline): KGHSH, LQKENI. This CDR3 region has 11 residues. The ends were cut back, 5 bases at V and 2 bases at J, with 3 bases in the middle.

This chain uses TRBV6-5 with TRBJ2-2; maybe TRBD2 (6 bases). There are 16 residues in the CDR3. CDR1 is MNHEY, CDR2 SVGAGI, per germline. Deletions cut 2 bases from V and 1 base from J, with 11 bases between. CDR3 bases: TGTGCCAGCAGTTACACTTCCGGGAGGAACACCGGGGAGCTGTTTTTT. Residues: CASSYTSGRNTGELFF.

The J gene is TRBJ2-1, the V gene TRBV9; no firm D call. The CDR3 consists of 14 residues. V gave up 4 bases and J gave up 5 bases, with 13 bases separating them. Germline loops: CDR1 SGDLS, CDR2 YYNGEE. For the CDR3, the DNA is TGTGCCAGCAGCCGGGTTAGTCGGGACAATGAGCAGTTCTTC. Residues: CASSRVSRDNEQFF.

The J gene is TRBJ1-3, the V gene TRBV7-2; D unclear. The germline V gene has CDR1 SGHTA and CDR2 FQGNSA. This CDR3 has 15 amino acids. V lost 6 bases to trimming and J lost 4 bases, with 16 bases between them. The CDR3 is CASREQMGTGNTIYF. Written as DNA, the CDR3 is TGTGCCAGCAGGGAGCAGATGGGTACCGGAAACACCATATATTTT.

This clone was seen just once. This chain joins TRBV7-2 and TRBJ2-1; D not resolved. V lost 5 bases and J 3 bases, leaving 5 bases between the germline ends. The CDR3 sequence is 12 residues long. CDR1 is SGHTA and CDR2 is FQGNSA in the germline V gene. The CDR3 sequence: CASSPNYNEQFF. DNA for the CDR3: TGTGCCAGCAGCCCGAACTACAATGAGCAGTTCTTC.

The chain uses TRBV5-6 and TRBJ2-7; the D is unclear. Trimming shortened V by 4 bases and J by 3 bases, and 20 bases separated the two germline ends. Germline values: CDR1 SGHDT, CDR2 YYEEEE. The CDR3 contains 16 residues. CDR3 nucleotide sequence: TGTGCCAGCAGCCCTACCCAAGGGCTGGGGTTCTACGAGCAGTACTTC. It translates to CASSPTQGLGFYEQYF. Combining the CDR3 with reference TRBV5-6 and TRBJ2-7 gives the whole variable domain DAGVTQSPTHLIKTRGQQVTLRCSPKSGHDTVSWYQQALGQGPQFIFQYYEEEERQRGNFPDRFSGHQFPNYSSELNVNALLLGDSALYLCASSPTQGLGFYEQYFGPGTRLTVT.

The rearrangement links TRBV9 to TRBJ2-2; 7 bases line up with TRBD1. Germline V gene data show CDR1 as SGDLS and CDR2 as YYNGEE. J lost 4 bases, V lost 3 bases, and 9 bases had no gene match. The CDR3 spans 16 residues. The CDR3 is CASSAGTVLSTGELFF. The DNA for the CDR3 is TGTGCCAGCAGCGCCGGGACAGTTCTATCCACCGGGGAGCTGTTTTTT.

The genes are TRBV9 and TRBJ1-2; TRBD1 matches at 12 bases. With 5 bases clipped from V and 5 bases from J, the junction kept 7 bases outside the gene matches. CDR3 length: 15 residues. Germline V gene data show CDR1 as SGDLS and CDR2 as YYNGEE. The CDR3 region has the DNA TGTGCCAGCAGTGCGGGACAGGGGGCTGGTTATGGCTACACCTTC. This translates into CASSAGQGAGYGYTF. Full variable domain (missing parts from reference TRBV9 and TRBJ1-2): DSGVTQTPKHLITATGQRVTLRCSPRSGDLSVYWYQQSLDQGLQFLIQYYNGEERAKGNILERFSAQQFPDLHSELNLSSLELGDSALYFCASSAGQGAGYGYTFGSGTRLTVV.

The chain links TRBV11-2 to TRBJ1-1; TRBD1 matches 8 bases. After removal of 4 bases from V and 3 bases from J, the junction contained 7 bases not matched to a gene. The CDR3 totals 15 residues. Germline V gene sequence: CDR1 SGHAT, CDR2 FQNNGV. CDR3 region: CASSSQRTGHTEAFF. Written as DNA, the CDR3 is TGTGCCAGCAGCTCACAGAGGACAGGGCACACTGAAGCTTTCTTT.

CDR3 DNA sequence: TGCGCCAGCAGCCATTCTCCCGGGGAGCGCGAGCAGTACTTC. Translation: CASSHSPGEREQYF. The chain links TRBV4-1 to TRBJ2-7; possibly TRBD2 for D (5 bases). This CDR3 is built from 14 residues. With 3 bases removed from V and 6 bases from J, the gap between germline ends came to 15 bases. Germline loops: CDR1 MGHRA, CDR2 YSYEKL.

The V gene is TRBV7-2, the J gene TRBJ1-1; 7 positions match TRBD1. Germline lookup yields CDR1 SGHTA and CDR2 FQGNSA. V lost 1 base to trimming and J lost 1 base; unmatched junction nucleotides: 3. The CDR3 totals 15 residues. CDR3 in DNA: TGTGCCAGCAGCTTAGGGACAGGCCGGAACACTGAAGCTTTCTTT. Its protein product is CASSLGTGRNTEAFF.

This chain connects TRBV4-1 to TRBJ1-1; possibly TRBD1 for D (6 bases). Trimming cost V 1 base and J 2 bases, with 20 bases left between them. Germline V CDR1 and CDR2: MGHRA, YSYEKL. The CDR3 has 18 residues. The CDR3 loop reads CASSQGVTGTMVNTEAFF. DNA of the CDR3: TGCGCCAGCAGCCAAGGGGTCACAGGGACAATGGTTAACACTGAAGCTTTCTTT.

The chain carries TRBV29-1 and TRBJ2-7; 8 nucleotides agree with TRBD2. CDR1 is SQVTM, CDR2 ANQGSEA, per germline. J gave up 4 bases and V 7 bases, and 6 bases lay outside the gene matches. This CDR3 region has 12 residues. CDR3 region: CSAYSGTYEQYF. CDR3 nucleotides: TGCAGCGCATATAGCGGGACTTACGAGCAGTACTTC.

The rearrangement joins TRBV11-3 to TRBJ2-1; D may be TRBD2 (6 bases). V lost 4 bases and J 0 bases, leaving 16 bases between the germline ends. The germline gives CDR1 SGHNT, CDR2 YENEEA. This CDR3 has 17 residues. The CDR3 nucleotides read TGTGCCAGCAGCTCCTCAAAGGACGGGAGCTCCTACAATGAGCAGTTCTTC. This gives the protein CASSSSKDGSSYNEQFF. Variable domain in full (rest from reference TRBV11-3 and TRBJ2-1): EAGVVQSPRYKIIEKKQPVAFWCNPISGHNTLYWYLQNLGQGPELLIRYENEEAVDDSQLPKDRFSAERLKGVDSTLKIQPAELGDSAVYLCASSSSKDGSSYNEQFFGPGTRLTVL.

The V gene is TRBV27, the J gene TRBJ2-3, with 8 positions matching TRBD2. CDR1 MNHEY and CDR2 SMNVEV come from the germline V gene (reference sequence). The CDR3 runs 14 residues. The V segment lost 6 bases and the J segment 5 bases; nucleotides outside the gene matches: 7. Here the CDR3 reads CASSWGLEVDTQYF. The CDR3 DNA reads TGTGCCAGCAGCTGGGGACTAGAGGTAGATACGCAGTATTTT.

In its sample, this clone was seen once. For the CDR3, the DNA is TGTGCCAGCAGTTTACGGGGAGCTGGGGCCAACGTCCTGACTTTC. As protein: CASSLRGAGANVLTF. The chain recombines TRBV27 with TRBJ2-6; D may be TRBD2 (5 bases). Germline V lookup: CDR1 MNHEY, CDR2 SMNVEV (reference sequence). This CDR3 spans 15 amino acids. Trimming removed 2 bases from V and 2 bases from J, with 7 bases in between. The whole variable domain, filled in from reference TRBV27 and TRBJ2-6, reads EAQVTQNPRYLITVTGKKLTVTCSQNMNHEYMSWYRQDPGLGLRQIYYSMNVEVTDKGDVPEGYKVSRKEKRNFPLILESPSPNQTSLYFCASSLRGAGANVLTFGAGSRLTVL.

DNA of the CDR3: TGTGCCAGCAGCCGCACGACAGGGGGAATAGTTTATAACACTGAAGCTTTCTTT. It specifies CASSRTTGGIVYNTEAFF. The chain has TRBV5-8 and TRBJ1-1, with 9 bases that match TRBD1. Germline V gene sequence: CDR1 SGHTS, CDR2 YDEGEE. This CDR3 comprises 18 residues. Trimming cost V 4 bases and J 2 bases; bases outside gene matches: 15.

The chain has TRBV6-5 and TRBJ2-1; D is perhaps TRBD2 (6 bases). This CDR3 has 14 amino acids. Germline V lookup: CDR1 MNHEY, CDR2 SVGAGI. The germline V and J ends were trimmed by 6 bases and 4 bases, with 13 bases remaining between them. CDR3 DNA: TGTGCCAGCAGAGCTAGTGGGACTTACAATGAGCAGTTCTTC. Protein product: CASRASGTYNEQFF.

V usage is TRBV19 and J usage is TRBJ2-5; 11 bases map to TRBD1. Germline CDR1 is LNHDA and CDR2 is SQIVND (reference sequence). V lost 1 base and J lost 2; bases outside the gene matches: 3. The CDR3 spans 16 residues. The CDR3: CASSIAGTGGQETQYF. The CDR3 region has the DNA TGTGCCAGTAGTATAGCGGGGACAGGGGGGCAAGAGACCCAGTACTTC.